This TCR beta chain was sequenced during a study of long-term antiretroviral therapy in people with HIV. Study observations and caveats: Comparison with controls showed narrower CDR3 length ranges in HIV repertoires. ART adherence, viral resistance and therapy changes went undocumented.

The authors ran the immunoSEQ assay, v3.0, at survey level. Measured with immunoSEQ multiplex PCR; TCRdb has only the in-frame clones, and not every one. The data show about 36,000 clones, 75% to 85% seen once. At least two post-ART and at least one pre-ART PBMC sample were available for each donor. Germline trimming cut 5 bases from V and 1 base from J; bases unmatched to any gene: 2. The germline V gene encodes CDR1 SEHNR and CDR2 FQNEAQ (reference sequence). CDR3 length: 14 residues. In regard to this clone: Its antigen is unidentified.

Sequences were derived from unsorted PBMCs, sampled 3.4 years after starting antiretroviral therapy. This clonotype originated in a young man with HIV. The chain links TRBV7-9 to TRBJ1-1, with 9 bases aligning to TRBD1. CDR3 region: CASSGTGTNTEAFF. The CDR3 DNA is TGTGCCAGCAGCGGGACAGGGACGAACACTGAAGCTTTCTTT.